This TCR beta chain was retrieved from a study of response to subunit inactivated influenza vaccine. Via MiXCR, TCRdb re-called the RT-PCR reads, giving one row per CDR3 protein. This sample carries some 550,000 distinct CDR3 sequences, under 30% of them seen once, and the ten largest clones take 2.5% to 3.5%. These data also featured in a second study, about T cells expressing NK-cell markers. Per that study: A 5'RACE template switching approach incorporating UMIs was used to make TCR beta cDNA.

This specimen consisted of CD4+ T cells sorted from PBMCs, obtained 11 to 12 days after vaccination. The sequence was collected from a man aged 45-65 years who received an inactivated influenza vaccine.

The CDR3 nucleotides are TGTGCCAGCAGTGAGGGACAGCCCTACGAGCAGTACTTC. Translating it yields CASSEGQPYEQYF. This chain joins TRBV6-1 and TRBJ2-7; 7 bases line up with TRBD1. The germline V gene encodes CDR1 MNHNS and CDR2 SASEGT. The CDR3 has 13 residues. Unmatched junction bases numbered 1, after V lost 3 bases and J lost 2 bases.